A selection of T cell receptor beta chains follows, all from one sample in a study of beta chain features in type 1 diabetes. Measured with immunoSEQ multiplex PCR; TCRdb has only the in-frame clones, and not every one. This table has roughly 290,000 clones, 8% appearing once. Sequenced sample: central memory CD4+ T cells from blood. The receptors shown here come from a woman aged 18-35 years in good health. The CDR3 runs from the conserved cysteine through the conserved F or W. The order of the fields is J gene, D gene, clone size, V gene, CDR3 DNA, CDR3 protein. D genes are given only for firm matches. Some rows mark clone size as missing; the rest say once, few, many or name a class of expanded clone.

TRBJ1-1 TRBD1 few TRBV5-1 TGCGCCAGCAGCCCCGGACAGGGTTTTGACACTGAAGCTTTCTTT CASSPGQGFDTEAFF
TRBJ1-1 TRBD1 once TRBV5-1 TGCGCCAGCAGCTTAAGAAGGACAGGGGATCATGGGACTGAAGCTTTCTTT CASSLRRTGDHGTEAFF
TRBJ2-7 TRBD2 many TRBV4-3 TGCGCCAGCAGCCAAGACACGGGAGGGGTGCAGTACTTC CASSQDTGGVQYF
TRBJ2-5 . many TRBV15 TGTGCCACCAGCAGAGGCGTTGCGGGGGCGGCATTCCTACAAGAGACCCAGTACTTC CATSRGVAGAAFLQETQYF
TRBJ2-2 TRBD2 . TRBV9 TGTGCCAGCAGCGTAGGACTAGCGGGAGGCGAACGGGGGGAGCTGTTTTTT CASSVGLAGGERGELFF
TRBJ2-3 . few TRBV11-3 TGTGCCAGCAGCTTAGCAGGGCCAGATACGCAGTATTTT CASSLAGPDTQYF
TRBJ2-6 . few TRBV7-6 TGTGCCAGCAGCTTAGTAACTGGGGCCAACGTCCTGACTTTC CASSLVTGANVLTF
TRBJ2-2 . many TRBV15 TGTGCCACCAGCAGAGAACGTGTGGGCGGGGAGCTGTTTTTT CATSRERVGGELFF
TRBJ1-1 TRBD1 few TRBV7-2 TGTGCCAGCAGTCGAAACAGGGGCTTGGCTTTCTTT CASSRNRGLAFF
TRBJ2-1 . . TRBV5-4 TGTGCCAGCAGCTTGTGGCTAGGGAGTATGGACAATGAGCAGTTCTTC CASSLWLGSMDNEQFF
TRBJ2-5 . few TRBV18 TGTGCCAGCTCGACGGGAGAAGAGACCCAGTACTTC CASSTGEETQYF
TRBJ2-5 . many TRBV28 TGTGCCAGCAGTGACAGTACGTACCAAGAGACCCAGTACTTC CASSDSTYQETQYF
TRBJ2-4 . few TRBV7-8 TGTGCCAGCAGCCACGCCCTTCGGGGCGGGATCCTAGCCAAAAACATTCAGTACTTC CASSHALRGGILAKNIQYF
TRBJ1-2 . . TRBV25-1 TGTGCCAGCACGCCAGGCACCCTCTATGGCTACACCTTC CASTPGTLYGYTF
TRBJ2-1 TRBD2 many TRBV7-2 TGTGCCAGCAGACTGACTAGCGGGAGTTCGGATGAGCAGTTCTTC CASRLTSGSSDEQFF
TRBJ2-5 . . TRBV4-1 TGCGCCAGCAGCCAAGGGCCCAGGGTGGGGGAGACCCAGTACTTC CASSQGPRVGETQYF
TRBJ1-5 TRBD1 many TRBV28 TGTGCCAGCAGTGACTCGACAGGGGGCTATCAGCCCCAGCATTTT CASSDSTGGYQPQHF
TRBJ2-5 . few TRBV7-9 TGTGCCAGCAGGGATTACAGGGATGCTGAGACCCAGTACTTC CASRDYRDAETQYF
TRBJ1-2 TRBD1 . TRBV5-1 TGCGCCAGCAGCTGGGGACAGAACGATGGCTACACCTTC CASSWGQNDGYTF
TRBJ2-3 . . TRBV6-5 TGTGCCAGCAGTGTTTGGGGTAGCACAGATACGCAGTATTTT CASSVWGSTDTQYF
TRBJ1-1 . . TRBV5-4 TGTGCCAGCAGCTTGGAGGGACAAGGGATGAACACTGAAGCTTTCTTT CASSLEGQGMNTEAFF
TRBJ2-5 TRBD2 few TRBV5-1 TGCGCCAGCAGCTTGGGGCTAGCGGAGAAAGAGACCCAGTACTTC CASSLGLAEKETQYF
TRBJ2-1 . few TRBV29-1 TGCAGCTCAAAAACCTCCTTCAATGAGCAGTTCTTC CSSKTSFNEQFF
TRBJ1-3 . many TRBV18 TGTGCCAGCTCACCGCGGGACATAACGGGAAACACCATATATTTT CASSPRDITGNTIYF
TRBJ2-1 TRBD1 . TRBV14 TGTGCCAGCAGCCAAACCCGGACAGGGGCCCGCAGGGGTCAGAAAATCTCCTACAATGAGCAGTTCTTC CASSQTRTGARRGQKISYNEQFF
TRBJ2-1 . few TRBV19 TGTGCCAGTAGTTACATGGGGAATGAGCAGTTCTTC CASSYMGNEQFF
TRBJ2-7 TRBD2 many TRBV7-2 TGTGCCAGCACCTCGGGGGGTGGCGGCGAGCAGTACTTC CASTSGGGGEQYF
TRBJ1-2 TRBD1 . TRBV23-1 TGCGCCAGCAGTCAAGGGACAGCTAACTATGGCTACACCTTC CASSQGTANYGYTF
TRBJ1-4 TRBD1 . TRBV4-2 TGTGCCAGCAGCCAACCGGACAGGAACGAAGAAAAACTGTTTTTT CASSQPDRNEEKLFF
TRBJ2-7 . few TRBV6-5 TGTGCCAGCAGTTACTCGGCAGGGGTCTCCTACGAGCAGTACTTC CASSYSAGVSYEQYF
TRBJ2-3 TRBD2 few TRBV7-7 TGTGCCAGCAGCTTACTAGCGGGCACAGATACGCAGTATTTT CASSLLAGTDTQYF
TRBJ1-2 . . TRBV5-4 TGTGCCAGCAGCTTGGAGGGGCAGGCCTATGGCTACACCTTC CASSLEGQAYGYTF
TRBJ1-1 TRBD1 few TRBV7-9 TGTGCCAGCAGCTTAGTCGCAGGGGGTGGAACTGAAGCTTTCTTT CASSLVAGGGTEAFF
TRBJ2-5 . . TRBV7-8 TGTGCCAGCAGGGCGTATGGGGCTACTAAGCTGGAGACCCAGTACTTC CASRAYGATKLETQYF
TRBJ2-7 . . TRBV5-1 TGCGCCAGCAGGGTGGGGAGCGACCCCGGGTACAACGAGCAGTACTTC CASRVGSDPGYNEQYF
TRBJ1-6 TRBD1 . TRBV5-1 TGCGCCAGCAGCCTAACAGGACAGGGTCAGGATTCACCCCTCCACTTT CASSLTGQGQDSPLHF
TRBJ2-1 . . TRBV15 TGTGCCACCAGCAGGGAACCCGGAATATACAATGAGCAGTTCTTC CATSREPGIYNEQFF
TRBJ1-2 . many TRBV28 TGTGCCAGCAGTCCCACAGGGCCCTATGGCTACACCTTC CASSPTGPYGYTF
TRBJ2-1 . few TRBV5-5 TGTGCCAGCAGCTTGGACCCGGCCTACAATGAGCAGTTCTTC CASSLDPAYNEQFF
TRBJ2-4 . . TRBV30 TGTGCCAGGGAGGGGGAAGCCAAAAACATTCAGTACTTC CAREGEAKNIQYF
TRBJ2-2 . many TRBV18 TGTGCCAGCTCACCGGGAATGAACACCGGGGAGCTGTTTTTT CASSPGMNTGELFF
TRBJ2-1 TRBD2 . TRBV7-2 TGTGCCAGCAGCCCAGCCCCTAGCGGGACCCTTTACAATGAGCAGTTCTTC CASSPAPSGTLYNEQFF
TRBJ1-2 . few TRBV21-1 TGTGCCAGCGCGCCGAGGTGCCGAATCCTATCGGGCTACACCTTC CASAPRCRILSGYTF
TRBJ1-1 TRBD1 many TRBV16 TGTGCCAGCAGACCGACAGGGTCGCCCACTGAAGCTTTCTTT CASRPTGSPTEAFF
TRBJ1-1 . few TRBV13 TGTGCCAGCAGGACCTCCTGGGGTGGCGGGGTGGAGGGAACTTTCTTT CASRTSWGGGVEGTFF
TRBJ2-3 . many TRBV2 TGTGCCAGCGGGACATCTTGGATAGATACGCAGTATTTT CASGTSWIDTQYF
TRBJ1-2 . . TRBV7-2 TGTGCCAGCAGCTTAGTTAACTATGGCTACACCTTC CASSLVNYGYTF
TRBJ1-3 . . TRBV9 TGTGCCAGCAGCGTAGACATTGGAAACACCATATATTTT CASSVDIGNTIYF
TRBJ2-6 TRBD1 . TRBV6-1 TGTGCCATCAGTGGACAACAGGGGCTAAACTCTGGGGCCAACGTCCTGACTTTC CAISGQQGLNSGANVLTF
TRBJ1-1 . . TRBV18 TGTGCCAGCTCACTAACCACGAACACTGAAGCTTTCTTT CASSLTTNTEAFF
TRBJ2-5 TRBD2 many TRBV30 TGTGCCTGGATGGGGGGGAAAGAGACCCAGTACTTC CAWMGGKETQYF
TRBJ1-5 TRBD1 few TRBV15 TGTGCCACCAGCAAAGGACAGGTGGGTCAGCCCCAGCATTTT CATSKGQVGQPQHF
TRBJ2-3 . . TRBV5-1 TGCGCCAGCAGCTTCACAGACCCGAAGGATACGCAGTATTTT CASSFTDPKDTQYF
TRBJ2-7 . . TRBV29-1 TGCAGCGCCGCCAGGTCCGACGAGCAGTACTTC CSAARSDEQYF